This passage covers 28 T cell receptor beta chains from one sample sequenced in a study of T cell responses to AZD1222 COVID-19 vaccine. TCRdb keeps only in-frame clones here, not all; method: immunoSEQ multiplex PCR. The sample has fewer than 150,000 clones; 93% are singletons. Sequencing used peripheral blood, obtained on day 0 of AZD1222 vaccination. These TCRs come from an adult in good health.

This chain links TRBV10-3 with TRBJ2-2; 8 bases are shared with TRBD1. Germline lookup yields CDR1 ENHRY and CDR2 SYGVKD. With V trimmed by 3 bases and J by 3 bases, 3 bases remained unmatched. The CDR3 extends over 15 amino acids. DNA of the CDR3: TGTGCCATCAGTGACAGGGGGCGCGACACCGGGGAGCTGTTTTTT. This codes for CAISDRGRDTGELFF.

V is TRBV11-2 and J is TRBJ1-1, with D possibly TRBD1 on 6 matching bases. V dropped 0 bases and J dropped 2 bases, with 13 bases sitting between them. This CDR3 region has 16 residues. CDR1 is SGHAT and CDR2 is FQNNGV in the germline V gene. The CDR3 reads CASSLEGGGRNTEAFF. The CDR3 region has the DNA TGTGCCAGCAGCTTAGAAGGCGGGGGGCGAAACACTGAAGCTTTCTTT.

Details on this clone: The same CDR3 is also encoded by other DNA sequences in this sample. The V call is TRBV19, the J call TRBJ1-3; perhaps TRBD1 as D (5 bases). Germline CDR1 is LNHDA and CDR2 is SQIVND (reference sequence). The CDR3 length is 14 residues. V dropped 3 bases and J dropped 0 bases, with 6 bases sitting between them. In nucleotides, the CDR3 is TGTGCCAGTAGTATGACAGCCTCTGGAAACACCATATATTTT. Its protein product is CASSMTASGNTIYF.

This chain links TRBV6-1 with TRBJ2-2; no reliable D call. The V end lost 2 bases, the J end lost 9 bases, and 16 bases lay between the germline ends. Germline V gene sequence: CDR1 MNHNS, CDR2 SASEGT. The CDR3 extends over 15 amino acids. The DNA for the CDR3 is TGTGCCAGCAGTGAAAGACGAGCCCCAGGCCGGGAGCTGTTTTTT. This sequence encodes CASSERRAPGRELFF.

The chain links TRBV5-1 to TRBJ1-2; the D is unclear. This CDR3 is built from 13 residues. V was clipped by 2 bases and J by 8 bases, with 13 bases between them. Germline values: CDR1 SGHRS, CDR2 YFSETQ. The DNA of the CDR3 is TGCGCCAGCAGCTTAGAGGGTCCGACAGGCTACACCTTC. Encoded protein: CASSLEGPTGYTF.

The CDR3 is CASSLDSAYGYTF. The CDR3 DNA sequence: TGTGCCAGCAGCTTAGACAGCGCCTATGGCTACACCTTC. This chain links TRBV11-2 with TRBJ1-2; D not certain. V lost 0 bases and J 4 bases, leaving 6 bases between the germline ends. CDR1 and CDR2 (germline): SGHAT, FQNNGV. The CDR3 has 13 amino acids.

This chain connects TRBV7-6 to TRBJ1-3; 9 bases map to TRBD1. Germline V gives CDR1 SGHVS, CDR2 FNYEAQ. With V trimmed by 0 bases and J by 4 bases, 1 base remained unmatched. The CDR3 runs 15 residues. This CDR3 is CASSLAGQGGNTIYF. CDR3 in DNA: TGTGCCAGCAGCTTAGCGGGACAGGGAGGAAACACCATATATTTT.

The genes are TRBV10-3 and TRBJ1-2; D is possibly TRBD1 (6 bases). Germline V gene sequence: CDR1 ENHRY, CDR2 SYGVKD. Trimming took off 0 bases at V and 6 bases at J, with 14 bases between the two ends. The CDR3 runs 15 residues. For the CDR3, the DNA is TGTGCCATCAGTGAGTCGATTGCCAGGGACAATGGCTACACCTTC. Its protein is CAISESIARDNGYTF.

The table lists this clone with a count of one. V gene TRBV29-1 combines with J gene TRBJ2-5; 8 bases line up with TRBD2. V trimming: 4 bases; J trimming: 9 bases; junction bases outside the gene matches: 16. The germline CDR1 and CDR2 sequences are SQVTM and ANQGSEA. The CDR3 contains 15 residues. In nucleotides, the CDR3 is TGCAGCGTTGTAAGGGGGACCAGCGGGGGTGGGTCCCAGTACTTC. It is translated as CSVVRGTSGGGSQYF.

This clone appeared once. The V and J genes are TRBV27 and TRBJ2-7, with 7 bases identical to TRBD1. From germline, CDR1 is MNHEY and CDR2 SMNVEV (reference sequence). V gave up 5 bases and J gave up 1 base; unmatched junction bases: 11. CDR3 length: 16 residues. The CDR3 loop is CASSRDRDTLSYEQYF. The DNA for the CDR3 is TGTGCCAGCAGTAGAGACAGGGACACTCTTTCCTACGAGCAGTACTTC.

The chain links TRBV5-1 to TRBJ1-2; D call uncertain. The germline gives CDR1 SGHRS, CDR2 YFSETQ. With 1 base removed from V and 0 bases from J, the gap between germline ends came to 7 bases. CDR3 length equals 14 residues. DNA of the CDR3: TGCGCCAGCAGCTTGAGGGCCACTAACTATGGCTACACCTTC. Translation gives CASSLRATNYGYTF.

This rearrangement joins TRBV19 to TRBJ2-3; D not resolved. CDR3 length equals 15 residues. The V gene's germline CDR1 is LNHDA and CDR2 SQIVND (reference sequence). V was pared by 3 bases and J by 0 bases, with 10 bases between. This CDR3 is CASSIWLSSTDTQYF. The CDR3 region has the DNA TGTGCCAGTAGTATTTGGCTTTCTAGCACAGATACGCAGTATTTT. The full variable domain, in which reference TRBV19 and TRBJ2-3 provide the parts outside the CDR3, is DGGITQSPKYLFRKEGQNVTLSCEQNLNHDAMYWYRQDPGQGLRLIYYSQIVNDFQKGDIAEGYSVSREKKESFPLTVTSAQKNPTAFYLCASSIWLSSTDTQYFGPGTRLTVL.

The chain combines TRBV5-1 with TRBJ1-3; weak D call: TRBD1 (5 bases). Deletions cut 2 bases from V and 0 bases from J, with 9 bases between. Germline CDR1 reads SGHRS; CDR2 reads YFSETQ. The CDR3 is 15 residues long. The CDR3: CASSLGTASGNTIYF. CDR3 DNA: TGCGCCAGCAGCTTAGGGACGGCCTCTGGAAACACCATATATTTT.

This clone has just a few counts. The gene calls are TRBV4-1 and TRBJ1-2, with 9 bases matching TRBD1. The CDR3 contains 16 residues. Germline CDR1 and CDR2: MGHRA and YSYEKL. V shed 2 bases, J shed 4 bases, and the junction held 8 bases outside the gene matches. The CDR3 DNA follows: TGCGCCAGCAGCCAATATACAGGGGGCGCTGGCTATGGCTACACCTTC. It specifies CASSQYTGGAGYGYTF.

The chain links TRBV27 to TRBJ2-5; 10 nucleotides align to TRBD2. CDR3 length: 14 residues. The germline V gene encodes CDR1 MNHEY and CDR2 SMNVEV (reference sequence). V lost 6 bases and J lost 4; bases outside the gene matches: 5. The CDR3 protein is CASSPSGGIETQYF. The CDR3, as DNA: TGTGCCAGCAGCCCTAGCGGGGGAATAGAGACCCAGTACTTC.

The rearrangement links TRBV19 to TRBJ1-5, with 7 bases that match TRBD1. With V trimmed by 6 bases and J by 5 bases, 10 bases remained unmatched. The germline V gene encodes CDR1 LNHDA and CDR2 SQIVND (reference sequence). This CDR3 region has 15 residues. The CDR3 is CASRSGQGEYQPQHF. In DNA, the CDR3 is TGTGCCAGTAGATCCGGGCAGGGGGAATATCAGCCCCAGCATTTT.

A single count supports this clone. The rearrangement joins TRBV6-6 to TRBJ1-2; no clear D. Germline CDR1 and CDR2: MNHNY and SVGAGI (reference sequence). This CDR3 contains 13 residues. Trimming took off 0 bases at V and 8 bases at J, with 10 bases between the two ends. The CDR3 protein is CASSYSWVQGYTF. Here the CDR3 DNA reads TGTGCCAGCAGTTACTCCTGGGTACAGGGCTACACCTTC.

This clone was counted between two and nine times. This chain uses TRBV7-6 with TRBJ2-1; 7 bases map to TRBD1. V shed 1 base, J shed 9 bases, and the junction held 15 bases outside the gene matches. This CDR3 spans 17 amino acids. CDR1 and CDR2 (germline): SGHVS, FNYEAQ. The CDR3 region is CASSLGGTELSIGEQFF. The DNA of the CDR3 is TGTGCCAGCAGCTTAGGGGGGACAGAACTATCGATTGGTGAGCAGTTCTTC.

This chain uses TRBV24-1 with TRBJ2-7; D may be TRBD1 or TRBD2 (5 bases each). Trimming cost V 4 bases and J 3 bases, with 21 bases left between them. The CDR3 extends over 17 amino acids. Germline V gene lookup returns CDR1 KGHDR and CDR2 SFDVKD. The CDR3 nucleotides are TGTGCCACCAGTGACTCTCGCCGGGACGGACACTACTACGAGCAGTACTTC. Its translation: CATSDSRRDGHYYEQYF.

The genes are TRBV7-3 and TRBJ1-1; D is unresolved. Trimming shortened V by 2 bases and J by 4 bases, and 8 bases separated the two germline ends. CDR3 length: 13 amino acids. Germline CDR1 SGHTA, CDR2 FQGTGA. The CDR3, as DNA: TGTGCCAGCAGCTTATCGGGAGTCACTGAAGCTTTCTTT. As protein: CASSLSGVTEAFF.

V and J are TRBV5-6 and TRBJ2-7; a possible D gene is TRBD2 (6 bases). The germline gives CDR1 SGHDT, CDR2 YYEEEE. V was trimmed by 3 bases and J by 3 bases, leaving 13 bases between them. The CDR3 has 14 amino acids. The CDR3 sequence is CASSWGVGDYEQYF. CDR3 DNA: TGTGCCAGCAGCTGGGGGGTAGGAGACTACGAGCAGTACTTC.

The chain employs TRBV24-1 and TRBJ1-3, with D possibly TRBD1 on 5 matching bases. Germline-derived CDR1 and CDR2 are KGHDR and SFDVKD. V dropped 5 bases and J dropped 2 bases, with 15 bases sitting between them. The length of the CDR3 is 16 residues. The CDR3 loop reads CATSVLGAETGNTIYF. In DNA, the CDR3 is TGTGCCACCAGTGTTCTAGGGGCTGAAACTGGAAACACCATATATTTT.

The chain combines TRBV10-3 with TRBJ1-2, with 8 bases fitting TRBD1. Germline lookup yields CDR1 ENHRY and CDR2 SYGVKD. The CDR3 is made up of 14 amino acids. Trimming removed 4 bases from V and 5 bases from J; junction bases left unmatched: 6. CDR3 coding DNA: TGTGCCATCAGTGCGACAGGGGCAGCTTATGGCTACACCTTC. This gives the protein CAISATGAAYGYTF.

The chain links TRBV15 to TRBJ2-1; 11 nucleotides agree with TRBD2. Germline-derived CDR1 and CDR2 are LNHNV and YYDKDF (reference sequence). V was clipped by 8 bases and J by 7 bases; unmatched bases: 10. CDR3 size: 15 residues. CDR3 nucleotides: TGTGCCACCGCTGATTATAGCGGGGGGGCGAATGAGCAGTTCTTC. Residues: CATADYSGGANEQFF.

The CDR3 here is CASSTRQGGLRGTFTEAFF. The CDR3 bases are TGTGCCAGTAGTACCCGACAGGGTGGATTGAGAGGAACCTTCACTGAAGCTTTCTTT. V and J are TRBV19 and TRBJ1-1; 7 bases map to TRBD1. Germline CDR1 and CDR2: LNHDA and SQIVND (reference sequence). This CDR3 is built from 19 residues. V shed 4 bases, J shed 4 bases, and the junction held 21 bases outside the gene matches.

The gene calls are TRBV27 and TRBJ2-5; D possibly corresponds to TRBD2 (5 bases). Trimming removed 5 bases from V and 4 bases from J, with 11 bases in between. Germline loops: CDR1 MNHEY, CDR2 SMNVEV (reference sequence). The CDR3 length is 13 residues. In DNA form, the CDR3 reads TGTGCCAGCAGTCGGACTTTTCGAGAGACCCAGTACTTC. It translates to CASSRTFRETQYF.

V and J are TRBV3-1 (or the pseudogene TRBV3-2) and TRBJ1-2, with unresolved D. V lost 2 bases and J 5 bases, leaving 6 bases between the germline ends. There are 12 residues in the CDR3. Germline V gene sequence: CDR1 LGHDT, CDR2 YNNKEL (reference sequence). CDR3: CASSQTRYGYTF. The CDR3 DNA sequence: TGTGCCAGCAGCCAAACCCGTTATGGCTACACCTTC.

The V gene is TRBV10-3, the J gene TRBJ2-2, with D tentatively TRBD1 or TRBD2 (5 bases each). CDR1 is ENHRY, CDR2 SYGVKD, per germline. This CDR3 comprises 16 residues. V lost 7 bases and J lost 1, with 16 bases in between. CDR3 loop: CAINHARDRNTGELFF. The CDR3 nucleotides read TGTGCCATCAACCATGCCCGGGACCGGAACACCGGGGAGCTGTTTTTT.